This T cell receptor beta chain derives from a study of post-analysis software for immune sequencing data. Study-wide background: The patients showed relapsing-remitting, secondary progressive and progressive-relapsing multiple sclerosis courses.

Trimming shortened V by 10 bases and J by 6 bases, and 23 bases separated the two germline ends. CDR1 is ENHRY, CDR2 SYGVKD, per germline. CDR3 size: 15 residues. On this clonotype: Its antigen is still unknown.

Tagging with unique molecular identifiers was a feature of the TCR beta cDNA libraries. TCRdb re-called the PCR reads with MiXCR, one entry per CDR3 protein. The table records hundreds of thousands of distinct CDR3 sequences, roughly 50% of them present only once. The study, taken as a whole, reports: Relative to controls, patients with multiple sclerosis showed significantly lower normalized Chao1 diversity. Controls had lower frequencies than patients of about five TRBV segments, which included TRBV5-6, TRBV5-1 and TRBV20-1.

The receptor was isolated from a girl between 5 and 17 years old with multiple sclerosis. The sample taken for sequencing was blood. V usage is TRBV10-3 and J usage is TRBJ2-3; possibly TRBD1 or TRBD2 for D (6 bases each). As DNA, the CDR3 is TGTGCCACCCAGGGGCAGGAGGGCCCCACGGATACGCAGTATTTT. Translation: CATQGQEGPTDTQYF.